This is a list of T cell receptor beta chains from one sample in a study of vaccination effects on CD4 cells after COVID-19. Sequencing was performed with immunoSEQ multiplex PCR; in TCRdb, only in-frame clones are kept and a portion is missing. The sample lists over 45,000 clones, roughly three quarters occurring once. No antigen is known for these receptors. Material: CD4+ T cells from PBMCs cultured without peptide, obtained after COVID-19 vaccination. Source of these receptors: a human donor who received a COVID-19 vaccine. CDR3s leave out the opening cysteine and the closing phenylalanine or tryptophan. The size field is filled for only some rows; it gives once, few, many or a size class.

J gene	clone size	V gene	CDR3 protein
TRBJ2-1	.	TRBV24-1	ATSARIGSEQF
TRBJ1-1	.	TRBV5-1	ASSSDRGFEAF
TRBJ2-3	.	TRBV19	ASSIGLAGGADTQY
TRBJ2-3	.	TRBV5-1	ASSLGTSGGAGRY
TRBJ1-4	.	TRBV5-1	ASRSTGGFEKLF
TRBJ1-1	.	TRBV14	ASSQSRGWGTEAF
TRBJ2-7	.	TRBV2	ASSPFYEQY
TRBJ2-1	once	TRBV5-8	ASSGNRGRSPF
TRBJ2-2	once	TRBV3-1/TRBV3-2	ASSQDQGTGELF
TRBJ1-5	.	TRBV5-4	ASSFDPGGNQPQH
TRBJ1-6	.	TRBV6-5	ASSYFEGDSPLH
TRBJ2-3	few	TRBV20-1	SARTTDTQY
TRBJ2-5	.	TRBV29-1	SVAGSPYQETQY
TRBJ2-1	.	TRBV20-1	SASRPSVYNEQF
TRBJ1-2	.	TRBV5-6	ASSPWDGKNYGYT
TRBJ1-6	few	TRBV4-1	ASSQVTGYNSPLH
TRBJ2-2	.	TRBV19	ASRIGQGITGELF
TRBJ2-5	.	TRBV2	ASGYTSEETQY
TRBJ1-6	.	TRBV6-5	ASSYRGGADNSPLH
TRBJ1-1	.	TRBV23-1	ASRPRDRGWVAF
TRBJ2-3	once	TRBV5-6	ASSRGDVRPY
TRBJ2-7	.	TRBV2	ASSDLTGLGEGEQY
TRBJ2-7	.	TRBV19	ASSKTSSSVYEQY
TRBJ1-6	.	TRBV18	ASSRERTVNSPLH
TRBJ1-3	.	TRBV18	ASSPREGGNTIY
TRBJ1-6	.	TRBV6-5	ASSYSDRGSNSPLH
TRBJ1-3	.	TRBV18	ASSPSTGTGNTIY
TRBJ2-1	once	TRBV19	ASSISGDSYNEQF
TRBJ1-1	.	TRBV5-1	ASFGQGNTEAF
TRBJ2-2	few	TRBV9	ASSARGATGELF
TRBJ2-7	.	TRBV27	ASSVGTGIYEQY
TRBJ2-5	.	TRBV7-9	ASSRASGVEETQY
TRBJ2-5	.	TRBV6-1	ASSESAGKETQY
TRBJ2-7	once	TRBV6-6	ASSPTGTSGYEQY
TRBJ2-7	.	TRBV7-2	ASSLGTGGFYEQY
TRBJ2-5	.	TRBV5-8	ASSLTGVFSIRGRVETQY
TRBJ2-5	.	TRBV7-9	ASSLVALAGRETQY
TRBJ2-3	few	TRBV29-1	SVVPRGAGGTDTQY
TRBJ1-5	.	TRBV30	AWGEGGLDQPQH
TRBJ2-5	few	TRBV2	ASSANGIGAQETQY